The rows below give T cell receptor beta chains drawn from one sample of a study of vaccination and CD4 T cells after COVID-19. No cognate antigen is known for these TCRs. MiXCR was run by TCRdb on the PCR reads, yielding one entry per CDR3 protein. The sample consists of 20,000 to 25,000 distinct CDR3 sequences, about 35% of them appearing once. The material was CD4+ T cells from blood, cultured in vitro, obtained about 7 months after SARS-CoV-2 vaccination. The receptors here all came from a human donor who had recovered from COVID-19. Each CDR3 is given without its conserved first and last residue. The order of the fields is V gene, CDR3 protein.

v_call: TRBV7-9
cdr3_aa: ATRGNNSPLH

v_call: TRBV28
cdr3_aa: ASSLQGNYGYT

v_call: TRBV20-1
cdr3_aa: SARDPYDYNEQF

v_call: TRBV20-1
cdr3_aa: SARHGQIYEQY

v_call: TRBV7-2
cdr3_aa: ASSLGGHLNTEAF

v_call: TRBV15
cdr3_aa: ATSRGLAAGAHTGELF

v_call: TRBV6-1
cdr3_aa: ASKIYPRETQY

v_call: TRBV6-1
cdr3_aa: ASSEMVRGTSGGSYEQY

v_call: TRBV20-1
cdr3_aa: SAHNLFPNRGEQY

v_call: TRBV6-2/TRBV6-3
cdr3_aa: ASSTDRAVYEQY

v_call: TRBV15
cdr3_aa: ATSRDPGTGEQY

v_call: TRBV6-2/TRBV6-3
cdr3_aa: ASSLGTGIAETQY

v_call: TRBV19
cdr3_aa: ASSANKETQY

v_call: TRBV7-9
cdr3_aa: ASSFEDRTYEQY

v_call: TRBV20-1
cdr3_aa: SARRGQTSTDTQY

v_call: TRBV7-2
cdr3_aa: ASSPGQGLRNTEAF

v_call: TRBV7-9
cdr3_aa: ASSWGFDSPLH

v_call: TRBV28
cdr3_aa: VAGSSYNSPLH

v_call: TRBV20-1
cdr3_aa: SARDRRESYEQY

v_call: TRBV5-5
cdr3_aa: ASSLVGRSYEQY

v_call: TRBV28
cdr3_aa: ASSSPGLNTEAF